The 28 T cell receptor beta chains given below trace back to one sample, sequenced in a study of blood T cell repertoires in COVID-19. Profiled with immunoSEQ multiplex PCR; TCRdb holds only in-frame clones, not every one. The data contain about 53,000 clones, roughly 89% of them singletons. The sample taken for sequencing was peripheral blood. These receptors all come from a man in his sixties with active COVID-19.

The CDR3 region has the DNA TGTGCCAGCAGCTTGAGAGGATATGGCACTGAAGCTTTCTTT. This translates into CASSLRGYGTEAFF. The V and J genes are TRBV5-6 and TRBJ1-1, with unresolved D. From germline, CDR1 is SGHDT and CDR2 YYEEEE. The CDR3 length is 14 residues. The V end lost 1 base, the J end lost 4 bases, and 11 bases lay between the germline ends.

The rearrangement uses TRBV7-6 and TRBJ2-1, with D unclear. The CDR3 runs to 13 residues. V was trimmed by 0 bases and J by 9 bases, leaving 9 bases between them. Germline loops: CDR1 SGHVS, CDR2 FNYEAQ. In nucleotides, the CDR3 is TGTGCCAGCAGCTTAGCACCTAAAATTGAGCAGTTCTTC. Its translation is CASSLAPKIEQFF.

CDR3 nucleotide sequence: TGTGCCAGCAGCCCTGGTCGGGGGGGCTACACCTTC. This translates into CASSPGRGGYTF. The chain combines TRBV7-2 with TRBJ1-2; perhaps TRBD1 as D (5 bases). The CDR3 spans 12 residues. Trimming cost V 5 bases and J 8 bases, with 12 bases left between them. Germline lookup yields CDR1 SGHTA and CDR2 FQGNSA.

The gene calls are TRBV6-6 and TRBJ2-3; maybe TRBD2 (6 bases). This CDR3 is 15 amino acids long. V was clipped by 6 bases and J by 1 base, with 14 bases between them. Germline V lookup: CDR1 MNHNY, CDR2 SVGAGI (reference sequence). CDR3 nucleotides: TGTGCCAGCAGACCAAACGGGAGAGGCACAGATACGCAGTATTTT. Translated, it gives CASRPNGRGTDTQYF.

The chain carries TRBV4-2 and TRBJ2-7, with 11 bases lining up with TRBD1. This CDR3 region has 16 residues. The germline gives CDR1 LGHNA, CDR2 YNFKEQ. Trimming took 4 bases from V and 2 from J; bases not matched to a gene: 7. The CDR3 coding sequence is TGTGCCAGCAGCCTTCACCGGGGACAGGGGGCCTACGAGCAGTACTTC. As protein: CASSLHRGQGAYEQYF.

This clone was detected only once. The chain recombines TRBV7-8 with TRBJ2-5; D might be TRBD2 (5 bases). CDR3 size: 15 residues. Deletions cut 1 base from V and 5 bases from J, with 14 bases between. Germline loops: CDR1 SGHVS, CDR2 FQNEAQ. CDR3 DNA sequence: TGTGCCAGCAGCTTAGGCGCCGGGAATCGCGAGACCCAGTACTTC. This codes for CASSLGAGNRETQYF.

The rearrangement links TRBV19 to TRBJ2-7; 8 positions agree with TRBD1. Germline V gene lookup returns CDR1 LNHDA and CDR2 SQIVND (reference sequence). CDR3 length: 14 residues. The V segment lost 6 bases and the J segment 2 bases; nucleotides outside the gene matches: 6. CDR3 region: CASRPQGGTYEQYF. The CDR3 DNA follows: TGTGCCAGTAGACCACAGGGGGGAACCTACGAGCAGTACTTC.

CDR3 protein: CAGEAESSYNEQFF. DNA for the CDR3: TGTGCCGGTGAAGCGGAGAGCTCCTACAATGAGCAGTTCTTC. V and J are TRBV3-1 (or the pseudogene TRBV3-2) and TRBJ2-1; maybe TRBD2 (5 bases). This CDR3 has 14 amino acids. The ends were cut back, 11 bases at V and 0 bases at J, with 14 bases in the middle. Germline V CDR1 and CDR2: LGHDT, YNNKEL (reference sequence).

The chain carries TRBV18 and TRBJ1-1; D ambiguous. The CDR3 is 14 residues long. Germline assignment: CDR1 KGHSH and CDR2 LQKENI. V was pared by 1 base and J by 2 bases, with 8 bases between. DNA for the CDR3: TGTGCCAGCTCACCACTTGAGGGTAACACTGAAGCTTTCTTT. As protein: CASSPLEGNTEAFF.

A note on this clone: This same CDR3 is encoded by further DNA sequences in the sample. The gene calls are TRBV6-5 and TRBJ2-7, with 10 bases that match TRBD1. This CDR3 is built from 13 residues. Germline V gene lookup returns CDR1 MNHEY and CDR2 SVGAGI. V lost 8 bases, J lost 3 bases, and 4 bases stayed unmatched. The DNA of the CDR3 is TGTGCCAGCGCCAGGGACAGGGGCTACGAGCAGTACTTC. Translating gives CASARDRGYEQYF.

The CDR3 here is CASSQFRDRGKKLFF. In nucleotides, the CDR3 is TGCGCCAGCAGTCAATTCCGGGACCGGGGGAAAAAACTGTTTTTT. This chain uses TRBV23-1 with TRBJ1-4, with D maybe TRBD1 (5 bases). TRBV23-1 is labeled an ORF, and its function is uncertain. The CDR3 length is 15 residues. Trimming took off 1 base at V and 9 bases at J, with 15 bases between the two ends.

The genes are TRBV6-2 or TRBV6-3 and TRBJ2-7; possible D gene TRBD1, 5 bases. Germline CDR1 MNHEY, CDR2 SVGEGT. Trimming left V 4 bases short and J 4 bases short, with 14 bases between. The CDR3 has 14 residues. CDR3 sequence: CASSWGRDMYEQYF. DNA of the CDR3: TGTGCCAGCAGTTGGGGCAGGGATATGTACGAGCAGTACTTC.

The chain uses TRBV9 and TRBJ2-1, with D tentatively TRBD1 (6 bases). The CDR3 totals 13 residues. Trimming removed 3 bases at V and 6 bases at J, with 10 bases between. CDR1 SGDLS and CDR2 YYNGEE come from the germline V gene. CDR3 in amino acids: CASSAQQGNEQFF. CDR3 coding DNA: TGTGCCAGCAGCGCCCAACAGGGCAATGAGCAGTTCTTC.

In its sample, this clone was seen once. Here the CDR3 DNA reads TGTGCCACCAGCAGAGATGGAGCGGGCTACACCTTC. Its translation is CATSRDGAGYTF. This rearrangement joins TRBV15 to TRBJ1-2; D remains ambiguous. V lost 0 bases, J lost 8 bases, and 7 bases lay in between. CDR1 is LNHNV, CDR2 YYDKDF, per germline (reference sequence). This CDR3 comprises 12 residues.

The gene calls are TRBV2 and TRBJ2-7; TRBD1 matches at 10 bases. Germline trimming cut 7 bases from V and 6 bases from J; bases unmatched to any gene: 9. The CDR3 is 14 residues long. Per germline, CDR1 SNHLY and CDR2 FYNNEI. The CDR3, as DNA: TGTGCCAGCAATCGGGACAGGGGTTTAGGCGAGCAGTACTTC. Translated, it gives CASNRDRGLGEQYF.

The CDR3 DNA reads as TGTGCCACCAGTGATCTGGGGACTAGCGGGCTTTACGAGCAGTACTTC. This gives the protein CATSDLGTSGLYEQYF. The chain recombines TRBV24-1 with TRBJ2-7; 12 bases are a match to TRBD2. The CDR3 is 16 amino acids. V shed 3 bases and J 4 bases; nucleotides not matched to a gene: 6. Germline V gene lookup returns CDR1 KGHDR and CDR2 SFDVKD.

The chain has TRBV4-2 and TRBJ1-4; D might be TRBD1 (5 bases). CDR1 is LGHNA and CDR2 is YNFKEQ in the germline V gene. The CDR3 is 15 residues long. With 1 base removed from V and 7 bases from J, the gap between germline ends came to 13 bases. The CDR3 sequence is CASSQGGRYAEKLFF. CDR3 nucleotides: TGTGCCAGCAGCCAAGGGGGGAGGTATGCTGAAAAACTGTTTTTT.

This chain uses TRBV4-1 with TRBJ1-4; a weak D match, TRBD1 (5 bases). The length of the CDR3 is 15 residues. Trimming removed 1 base from V and 3 bases from J, with 9 bases in between. CDR1 is MGHRA and CDR2 is YSYEKL in the germline V gene. The CDR3, as DNA: TGCGCCAGCAGCCAAGTCTGGGGCGCTAATGAAAAACTGTTTTTT. This codes for CASSQVWGANEKLFF.

This clone was recorded once. The chain employs TRBV7-7 and TRBJ2-5, with 8 positions matching TRBD1. The V gene end was trimmed by 4 bases and the J gene end by 5 bases; junction bases not matched to a gene: 6. Per the germline V gene, CDR1 is SSHAT and CDR2 is FNYEAQ (reference sequence). There are 14 residues in the CDR3. Here the CDR3 DNA reads TGTGCCAGCAGCTCCCGACAGGGGAGGGAGACCCAGTACTTC. Amino acids: CASSSRQGRETQYF.

The table lists this clone with a few counts. DNA for the CDR3: TGTGCCAGCAGTTTAGATCTTAGAGGCCAGCTGTTTTTT. Protein: CASSLDLRGQLFF. V is TRBV6-4 and J is TRBJ2-2; D call uncertain. V dropped 5 bases and J dropped 12 bases, with 16 bases sitting between them. Germline V lookup: CDR1 MRHNA, CDR2 SNTAGT. CDR3 length: 13 amino acids.

V gene TRBV5-1 combines with J gene TRBJ2-5; D might be TRBD2 (5 bases). The germline V gene encodes CDR1 SGHRS and CDR2 YFSETQ. This CDR3 has 14 amino acids. Trimming left V 0 bases short and J 5 bases short, with 11 bases between. The CDR3 sequence: CASSLGRPRETQYF. CDR3 nucleotide sequence: TGCGCCAGCAGCTTGGGGAGGCCCAGGGAGACCCAGTACTTC.

The chain links TRBV28 to TRBJ2-1; D might be TRBD1 (7 bases). Trimming left V 3 bases short and J 5 bases short, with 14 bases between. Looked up from germline, CDR1 is MDHEN and CDR2 is SYDVKM. This CDR3 is built from 15 residues. This chain's CDR3 is CASSFRGGGNNEQFF. The CDR3 nucleotides read TGTGCCAGCAGTTTCCGCGGAGGGGGCAACAATGAGCAGTTCTTC.

V gene TRBV4-2 combines with J gene TRBJ2-3, with a possible D match to TRBD2 (5 bases). The CDR3 runs to 16 residues. Germline CDR1 and CDR2: LGHNA and YNFKEQ. Trimming left V 4 bases short and J 3 bases short, with 17 bases between. This chain's CDR3 is CASSLEPGERTDTQYF. The CDR3 DNA reads TGTGCCAGCAGCCTCGAGCCCGGGGAACGTACAGATACGCAGTATTTT.

The V call is TRBV12-3 or TRBV12-4, the J call TRBJ1-2; TRBD1 matches at 8 bases. V shed 3 bases and J 8 bases; nucleotides not matched to a gene: 5. The CDR3 has 13 residues. In nucleotides, the CDR3 is TGTGCCAGCAGTTTGTCAGGGGGCAAAGGCTACACCTTC. This translates into CASSLSGGKGYTF.

The V and J genes are TRBV7-9 and TRBJ2-7, with 9 bases fitting TRBD1. V gave up 5 bases and J gave up 5 bases; unmatched junction bases: 4. Germline V gene lookup returns CDR1 SEHNR and CDR2 FQNEAQ (reference sequence). There are 13 residues in the CDR3. As DNA, the CDR3 is TGTGCCAGCAGCACGACAGGGGGGAACGAGCAGTACTTC. Translated, it gives CASSTTGGNEQYF.

The CDR3 DNA sequence: TGTGCCAGCACTCAAAAACAGGGATCCACAGATACGCAGTATTTT. Its protein is CASTQKQGSTDTQYF. The chain couples TRBV28 to TRBJ2-3; tentative D call: TRBD1 (6 bases). Germline assignment: CDR1 MDHEN and CDR2 SYDVKM. CDR3 length: 15 residues. Trimming stripped 7 bases from V and 2 bases from J, with 16 bases between.

J is TRBJ2-3 and V is TRBV10-3; D perhaps matches TRBD1 (5 bases). CDR1 and CDR2 from the germline V gene are ENHRY and SYGVKD. Trimming cost V 4 bases and J 0 bases, with 5 bases left between them. The CDR3 loop spans 13 amino acids. The CDR3 loop is CAISGQSTDTQYF. Written as DNA, the CDR3 is TGTGCCATCAGTGGACAGAGCACAGATACGCAGTATTTT.

This clone was found once. This chain joins TRBV7-2 and TRBJ1-1; no reliable D call. Trimming took 1 base from V and 4 from J, leaving 10 bases between them. This CDR3 region has 14 residues. Germline V gives CDR1 SGHTA, CDR2 FQGNSA. The chain's CDR3 is CASSLERTGTEAFF. Written as DNA, the CDR3 is TGTGCCAGCAGCTTAGAAAGGACTGGCACTGAAGCTTTCTTT. The full variable domain, rest sourced from reference TRBV7-2 and TRBJ1-1, is GAGVSQSPSNKVTEKGKDVELRCDPISGHTALYWYRQSLGQGLEFLIYFQGNSAPDKSGLPSDRFSAERTGGSVSTLTIQRTQQEDSAVYLCASSLERTGTEAFFGQGTRLTVV.